The 18 T cell receptor beta chains reported below all come from one sample, sequenced in a study of Tregs in tolerant kidney transplant recipients. Here immunoSEQ multiplex PCR was the method, and the copy in TCRdb shows in-frame clones only, minus some. Of 75,000 to 85,000 clones in the sample, roughly 90% were seen once. The sample here was Tregs from blood, taken before the transplant. The source is a human donor who received a combined kidney and bone marrow transplant.

CDR3 DNA sequence: TGTGCCAGCACTCCGGGGGGAGGGCGATATAATTCACCCCTCCACTTT. The encoded protein is CASTPGGGRYNSPLHF. The J gene is TRBJ1-6, the V gene TRBV7-2, with a tentative D call TRBD1 (5 bases). The CDR3 contains 16 residues. V lost 7 bases and J lost 4, with 17 bases in between. Germline values: CDR1 SGHTA, CDR2 FQGNSA.

The V and J genes are TRBV19 and TRBJ2-3, with D perhaps matching TRBD1 (6 bases). Trimming pared 4 bases from V and 2 bases from J, leaving 10 bases between. CDR1 is LNHDA and CDR2 is SQIVND in the germline V gene (reference sequence). The CDR3 is 14 residues long. CDR3 DNA sequence: TGTGCCAGTAGTAGTTGGACAGCCACAGATACGCAGTATTTT. This codes for CASSSWTATDTQYF.

This clone was detected once. The chain uses TRBV11-2 and TRBJ2-7; TRBD2 is a possible D gene (5 bases). Germline V lookup: CDR1 SGHAT, CDR2 FQNNGV. This CDR3 is built from 15 residues. Trimming took 5 bases from V and 4 from J, leaving 18 bases between them. The CDR3 region is CASSPTNNGVYEQYF. In DNA form, the CDR3 reads TGTGCCAGCAGCCCAACTAACAACGGGGTATACGAGCAGTACTTC. Variable domain in full (rest from reference TRBV11-2 and TRBJ2-7): EAGVAQSPRYKIIEKRQSVAFWCNPISGHATLYWYQQILGQGPKLLIQFQNNGVVDDSQLPKDRFSAERLKGVDSTLKIQPAKLEDSAVYLCASSPTNNGVYEQYFGPGTRLTVT.

The V gene is TRBV6-1, the J gene TRBJ2-5; D perhaps matches TRBD2 (6 bases). This CDR3 region has 15 residues. Germline V gene lookup returns CDR1 MNHNS and CDR2 SASEGT. The germline V and J ends were trimmed by 4 bases and 4 bases, with 16 bases remaining between them. The CDR3 DNA sequence: TGTGCCAGCAGTGTCACCGGGACTGTACGAGAGACCCAGTACTTC. This encodes CASSVTGTVRETQYF.

The rearrangement joins TRBV28 to TRBJ1-2; tentatively, D is TRBD1 (6 bases). The V end was cut by 5 bases, the J end by 6 bases, with 19 bases between. The CDR3 is 15 amino acids. Germline lookup yields CDR1 MDHEN and CDR2 SYDVKM. The CDR3 DNA reads as TGTGCCAGCAGTCCCTACAGGGCTTCGATTGATGGCTACACCTTC. Encoded protein: CASSPYRASIDGYTF.

The CDR3 DNA follows: TGTGCCACCCTAGCGGGAGCGAACACCGGGGAGCTGTTTTTT. This codes for CATLAGANTGELFF. The chain employs TRBV10-3 and TRBJ2-2; TRBD2 matches at 10 bases. V lost 10 bases, J lost 0 bases, and 2 bases stayed unmatched. The CDR3 loop spans 14 amino acids. The germline V gene encodes CDR1 ENHRY and CDR2 SYGVKD.

The chain carries TRBV15 and TRBJ1-2, with D possibly matching TRBD1 (6 bases). The CDR3 extends over 13 amino acids. V lost 1 base and J lost 10, with 13 bases in between. The germline V gene encodes CDR1 LNHNV and CDR2 YYDKDF (reference sequence). The DNA for the CDR3 is TGTGCCACCAGCAGAGTTGACAGGTCCTACTACACCTTC. This translates into CATSRVDRSYYTF.

This clone turned up a few times. This chain links TRBV5-8 with TRBJ1-3; 8 positions match TRBD1. CDR1 and CDR2 (germline): SGHTS, YDEGEE. With 7 bases clipped from V and 0 bases from J, the junction kept 9 bases outside the gene matches. CDR3 length: 16 residues. The CDR3 protein is CASGRQGLISGNTIYF. The CDR3 DNA follows: TGTGCCAGCGGGCGACAGGGGCTCATCTCTGGAAACACCATATATTTT.

The rearrangement links TRBV7-8 to TRBJ1-1; D unresolved. Trimming left V 5 bases short and J 8 bases short, with 12 bases between. The CDR3 consists of 12 residues. Germline assignment: CDR1 SGHVS and CDR2 FQNEAQ. CDR3 in amino acids: CASSHTSEEAFF. The CDR3, as DNA: TGTGCCAGCAGCCATACCTCAGAGGAAGCTTTCTTT.

The V call is TRBV27, the J call TRBJ2-5, with D perhaps given as TRBD1 or TRBD2 (7 bases each). This CDR3 has 14 residues. V was trimmed by 6 bases and J by 6 bases, leaving 17 bases between them. Germline lookup yields CDR1 MNHEY and CDR2 SMNVEV (reference sequence). The CDR3 nucleotides read TGTGCCAGCAGCCCGGGGACAGCGGGGCAGACCCAGTACTTC. As protein: CASSPGTAGQTQYF.

CDR3 sequence (DNA): TGTGCCAGCAGTTGGTCAGGCATGGAAGGCTACACCTTC. Translated, it gives CASSWSGMEGYTF. The chain joins TRBV28 to TRBJ1-2; D unclear. The CDR3 consists of 13 residues. Trimming pared 4 bases from V and 8 bases from J, leaving 14 bases between. From germline, CDR1 is MDHEN and CDR2 SYDVKM.

Only one count was recorded for this clone. The CDR3 sequence: CASSTWTLYGYTF. The DNA of the CDR3 is TGTGCCAGCAGCACTTGGACACTCTATGGCTACACCTTC. This sequence joins TRBV11-1 and TRBJ1-2; possibly TRBD1 for D (5 bases). Germline V gene lookup returns CDR1 SGHAT and CDR2 FQDESV (reference sequence). Trimming pared 5 bases from V and 4 bases from J, leaving 11 bases between. This CDR3 is built from 13 residues.

This clone came up a few times. V gene TRBV7-2 combines with J gene TRBJ1-1; tentative D call: TRBD1 (6 bases). The CDR3 loop spans 16 amino acids. Per germline, CDR1 SGHTA and CDR2 FQGNSA. The ends were cut back, 0 bases at V and 2 bases at J, with 13 bases in the middle. The CDR3 coding sequence is TGTGCCAGCAGCTTAGCCGGGACACGGCTAAACACTGAAGCTTTCTTT. Translated: CASSLAGTRLNTEAFF. Based on the CDR3 plus reference TRBV7-2 and TRBJ1-1, the full variable domain is GAGVSQSPSNKVTEKGKDVELRCDPISGHTALYWYRQSLGQGLEFLIYFQGNSAPDKSGLPSDRFSAERTGGSVSTLTIQRTQQEDSAVYLCASSLAGTRLNTEAFFGQGTRLTVV.

The J gene is TRBJ2-7, the V gene TRBV5-1; D possibly corresponds to TRBD1 (5 bases). Germline V gene lookup returns CDR1 SGHRS and CDR2 YFSETQ. This CDR3 spans 14 amino acids. The V end lost 4 bases, the J end lost 7 bases, and 18 bases lay between the germline ends. The CDR3 is CASSPGQGPGEQYF. The DNA of the CDR3 is TGCGCCAGCAGCCCCGGCCAGGGCCCTGGGGAGCAGTACTTC. Based on the CDR3 plus reference TRBV5-1 and TRBJ2-7, the full variable domain is KAGVTQTPRYLIKTRGQQVTLSCSPISGHRSVSWYQQTPGQGLQFLFEYFSETQRNKGNFPGRFSGRQFSNSRSEMNVSTLELGDSALYLCASSPGQGPGEQYFGPGTRLTVT.

This clone has just one count. The rearrangement joins TRBV7-2 to TRBJ1-2, with a tentative D call TRBD1 (6 bases). CDR1 and CDR2 (germline): SGHTA, FQGNSA. This CDR3 contains 13 residues. V was shortened by 5 bases and J by 3 bases, with 10 bases between the two germline ends. CDR3 loop: CASSQRQDYGYTF. In DNA, the CDR3 is TGTGCCAGCAGCCAGAGACAGGACTATGGCTACACCTTC.

V usage is TRBV5-1 and J usage is TRBJ2-1; 8 nucleotides align to TRBD2. V trimming: 4 bases; J trimming: 5 bases; junction bases outside the gene matches: 11. Germline-derived CDR1 and CDR2 are SGHRS and YFSETQ. CDR3 size: 16 residues. The CDR3 is CASSPGVSGNHNEQFF. In nucleotides, the CDR3 is TGCGCCAGCAGCCCGGGTGTTAGCGGGAACCACAATGAGCAGTTCTTC.

This clone was picked up one time. The chain recombines TRBV28 with TRBJ2-7, with 14 bases that match TRBD2. V lost 6 bases and J lost 3; bases outside the gene matches: 16. Germline V CDR1 and CDR2: MDHEN, SYDVKM. This CDR3 is 19 amino acids long. CDR3 amino acids: CASRPPGLAGDPGYYEQYF. The CDR3 DNA is TGTGCCAGCAGACCCCCGGGACTAGCGGGAGACCCAGGTTACTACGAGCAGTACTTC.

The chain carries TRBV30 and TRBJ2-7, with D possibly TRBD2 on 5 matching bases. The CDR3 extends over 12 amino acids. With 0 bases removed from V and 6 bases from J, the gap between germline ends came to 9 bases. Germline lookup yields CDR1 GTSNPN and CDR2 SVGIG (reference sequence). The CDR3 region has the DNA TGTGCCTGGAGTGTACGGGGTTCCGAGCAGTACTTC. It specifies CAWSVRGSEQYF.